These T cell receptor beta chains were read from a single sample in a study. MiXCR, run by TCRdb on the RT-PCR reads, gives a single entry per CDR3 protein. This table has 650,000 to 800,000 distinct CDR3 sequences, 13% to 15% appearing once. The sample taken for sequencing was memory CD4+ T cells from blood. These receptors all come from a female donor in good health, serving as a healthy control. Each CDR3 is given with its conserved first and last residue. The order of the fields is J gene, V gene, CDR3 length, clone size, D gene, CDR3 protein, CDR3 DNA. D genes are given only for firm matches. Only some rows state a clone size, as once, few, many or a class for expanded clones.

j_gene: TRBJ2-6; v_gene: TRBV20-1; len: 13; abundance: .; d_gene: .; CDR3aa: CSAEIAGANVLTF; CDR3nt: TGCAGTGCTGAGATCGCTGGGGCCAACGTCCTGACTTTC
j_gene: TRBJ2-3; v_gene: TRBV12-3/TRBV12-4; len: 14; abundance: .; d_gene: .; CDR3aa: CASRRDSRGNTQYF; CDR3nt: TGTGCCAGCCGCCGGGACTCGAGGGGAAATACGCAGTATTTT
j_gene: TRBJ1-2; v_gene: TRBV18; len: 13; abundance: .; d_gene: .; CDR3aa: CASSPIFEDGYTF; CDR3nt: TGTGCCAGCTCACCCATATTTGAAGACGGCTACACCTTC
j_gene: TRBJ2-7; v_gene: TRBV18; len: 16; abundance: .; d_gene: .; CDR3aa: CASSPPILLGPYEQYF; CDR3nt: TGTGCCAGCTCACCACCGATTTTACTGGGACCCTACGAGCAGTACTTC
j_gene: TRBJ1-3; v_gene: TRBV3-1; len: 16; abundance: .; d_gene: .; CDR3aa: CASSQKRTYSGNTIYF; CDR3nt: TGTGCCAGCAGCCAGAAGCGGACTTACTCTGGAAACACCATATATTTT
j_gene: TRBJ2-4; v_gene: TRBV20-1; len: 15; abundance: .; d_gene: TRBD2; CDR3aa: CSAQSGSAAKNIQYF; CDR3nt: TGCAGTGCTCAGAGCGGGAGTGCCGCCAAAAACATTCAGTACTTC
j_gene: TRBJ2-2; v_gene: TRBV18; len: 15; abundance: .; d_gene: .; CDR3aa: CASSPPRVDTGELFF; CDR3nt: TGTGCCAGCTCACCACCGAGGGTGGATACCGGGGAGCTGTTTTTT
j_gene: TRBJ2-5; v_gene: TRBV29-1; len: 14; abundance: many; d_gene: .; CDR3aa: CSAAVGQALETQYF; CDR3nt: TGCAGCGCCGCGGTAGGGCAGGCTCTAGAGACCCAGTACTTC
j_gene: TRBJ2-1; v_gene: TRBV7-2; len: 14; abundance: few; d_gene: .; CDR3aa: CASNRGNSYNEQFF; CDR3nt: TGTGCCAGCAACCGGGGGAACTCCTACAATGAGCAGTTCTTC
j_gene: TRBJ1-3; v_gene: TRBV9; len: 13; abundance: .; d_gene: .; CDR3aa: CASSGGTENTIYF; CDR3nt: TGTGCCAGCAGCGGAGGGACTGAGAACACCATATATTTT
j_gene: TRBJ2-4; v_gene: TRBV12-3/TRBV12-4; len: 13; abundance: many; d_gene: .; CDR3aa: CASSLSSKNIQYF; CDR3nt: TGTGCCAGCAGTTTATCTTCCAAAAACATTCAGTACTTC
j_gene: TRBJ2-3; v_gene: TRBV5-5; len: 16; abundance: .; d_gene: .; CDR3aa: CASSPVGPSSSDTQYF; CDR3nt: TGTGCCAGCAGCCCCGTGGGTCCCAGTAGTTCAGATACGCAGTATTTT
j_gene: TRBJ2-7; v_gene: TRBV20-1; len: 11; abundance: .; d_gene: .; CDR3aa: CSAGTPYEQYF; CDR3nt: TGCAGTGCTGGGACCCCCTACGAGCAGTACTTC
j_gene: TRBJ2-7; v_gene: TRBV7-2; len: 14; abundance: few; d_gene: TRBD2; CDR3aa: CASSSRTSGIEQYF; CDR3nt: TGTGCCAGCAGCTCGAGGACTAGCGGGATCGAGCAGTACTTC
j_gene: TRBJ2-7; v_gene: TRBV7-2; len: 13; abundance: few; d_gene: .; CDR3aa: CASNSQPGVEQYF; CDR3nt: TGTGCCAGCAATTCCCAACCCGGGGTGGAGCAGTACTTC
j_gene: TRBJ2-3; v_gene: TRBV2; len: 16; abundance: once; d_gene: TRBD2; CDR3aa: CASRRAGLAGTDTQYF; CDR3nt: TGTGCTAGCAGACGGGCTGGTCTAGCGGGCACAGATACGCAGTATTTT
j_gene: TRBJ1-4; v_gene: TRBV15; len: 15; abundance: .; d_gene: .; CDR3aa: CATSTGTGFNEKLFF; CDR3nt: TGTGCCACCAGTACCGGGACGGGATTCAATGAAAAACTGTTTTTT
j_gene: TRBJ2-5; v_gene: TRBV7-3; len: 16; abundance: many; d_gene: .; CDR3aa: CASSLTAGQGEQTQYF; CDR3nt: TGTGCCAGCAGCTTAACAGCGGGCCAGGGGGAACAGACCCAGTACTTC
j_gene: TRBJ1-6; v_gene: TRBV5-5; len: 16; abundance: few; d_gene: TRBD1; CDR3aa: CASSLSWDRNNSPLHF; CDR3nt: TGTGCCAGCAGCCTCTCTTGGGACAGGAATAATTCACCCCTCCACTTT
j_gene: TRBJ2-2; v_gene: TRBV10-3; len: 13; abundance: .; d_gene: .; CDR3aa: CATRHTNTGELFF; CDR3nt: TGTGCCACACGCCATACGAACACCGGGGAGCTGTTTTTT
j_gene: TRBJ2-7; v_gene: TRBV20-1; len: 14; abundance: few; d_gene: TRBD2; CDR3aa: CSADERETTYEQYF; CDR3nt: TGCAGTGCGGACGAGCGGGAGACGACCTACGAGCAGTACTTC
j_gene: TRBJ2-3; v_gene: TRBV5-8; len: 16; abundance: few; d_gene: .; CDR3aa: CASSSGTFTSTDTQYF; CDR3nt: TGTGCCAGCAGCTCCGGGACTTTTACTAGCACAGATACGCAGTATTTT
j_gene: TRBJ2-2; v_gene: TRBV30; len: 15; abundance: .; d_gene: .; CDR3aa: CAWSVLGTPTGELFF; CDR3nt: TGTGCCTGGAGTGTACTAGGGACGCCCACCGGGGAGCTGTTTTTT
j_gene: TRBJ2-7; v_gene: TRBV6-1; len: 13; abundance: .; d_gene: .; CDR3aa: CASSRTLLYEQYF; CDR3nt: TGTGCCAGCAGCCGGACCCTACTCTACGAGCAGTACTTC
j_gene: TRBJ2-5; v_gene: TRBV12-3/TRBV12-4; len: 13; abundance: many; d_gene: .; CDR3aa: CASTGGRGETQYF; CDR3nt: TGTGCCAGTACTGGGGGGCGTGGAGAGACCCAGTACTTC
j_gene: TRBJ2-7; v_gene: TRBV7-8; len: 15; abundance: few; d_gene: TRBD2; CDR3aa: CASSLVLAGVKEQYF; CDR3nt: TGTGCCAGCAGCTTAGTACTAGCGGGAGTGAAGGAGCAGTACTTC
j_gene: TRBJ1-1; v_gene: TRBV28; len: 13; abundance: few; d_gene: .; CDR3aa: CASSLGGVDEAFF; CDR3nt: TGTGCCAGCAGTTTAGGCGGGGTGGACGAAGCTTTCTTT
j_gene: TRBJ2-3; v_gene: TRBV5-1; len: 14; abundance: few; d_gene: .; CDR3aa: CASSPGRTGDTQYF; CDR3nt: TGCGCCAGCAGCCCAGGCCGGACGGGAGATACGCAGTATTTT
j_gene: TRBJ2-6; v_gene: TRBV6-2/TRBV6-3; len: 17; abundance: few; d_gene: .; CDR3aa: CASSRDWPGAGANVLTF; CDR3nt: TGTGCCAGCAGTCGTGACTGGCCCGGTGCTGGGGCCAACGTCCTGACTTTC
j_gene: TRBJ2-3; v_gene: TRBV12-3/TRBV12-4; len: 15; abundance: few; d_gene: .; CDR3aa: CASRDPTTSTDTQYF; CDR3nt: TGTGCCAGCAGGGACCCTACCACTAGCACAGATACGCAGTATTTT
j_gene: TRBJ2-3; v_gene: TRBV7-2; len: 14; abundance: many; d_gene: .; CDR3aa: CASSVGGASDTQYF; CDR3nt: TGTGCCAGCAGCGTCGGGGGAGCGTCAGATACGCAGTATTTT
j_gene: TRBJ2-5; v_gene: TRBV3-1; len: 14; abundance: few; d_gene: .; CDR3aa: CASSQPLGTETQYF; CDR3nt: TGTGCCAGCAGCCAACCACTAGGGACAGAGACCCAGTACTTC
j_gene: TRBJ2-3; v_gene: TRBV24-1; len: 17; abundance: .; d_gene: TRBD2; CDR3aa: CATSDPGLANSLDTQYF; CDR3nt: TGTGCCACCAGTGATCCGGGACTAGCGAACTCTCTAGATACGCAGTATTTT
j_gene: TRBJ2-4; v_gene: TRBV27; len: 16; abundance: .; d_gene: .; CDR3aa: CASSSWSAGAAGIQYF; CDR3nt: TGTGCCAGCAGTTCCTGGTCGGCAGGAGCCGCGGGCATTCAGTACTTC
j_gene: TRBJ2-5; v_gene: TRBV24-1; len: 15; abundance: few; d_gene: TRBD1; CDR3aa: CATSEAGTGQETQYF; CDR3nt: TGTGCCACCAGTGAGGCCGGGACAGGGCAAGAGACCCAGTACTTC
j_gene: TRBJ1-1; v_gene: TRBV5-1; len: 15; abundance: few; d_gene: .; CDR3aa: CASSPGWERDTEAFF; CDR3nt: TGCGCCAGCAGCCCAGGGTGGGAGAGAGACACTGAAGCTTTCTTT
j_gene: TRBJ2-2; v_gene: TRBV6-4; len: 15; abundance: .; d_gene: TRBD2; CDR3aa: CASSRLAGGTGELFF; CDR3nt: TGTGCCAGCAGTCGACTAGCGGGGGGGACCGGGGAGCTGTTTTTT
j_gene: TRBJ1-2; v_gene: TRBV20-1; len: 12; abundance: few; d_gene: TRBD1; CDR3aa: CSTGQGGRGYTF; CDR3nt: TGCAGTACGGGACAGGGAGGTAGAGGCTACACCTTC
j_gene: TRBJ2-7; v_gene: TRBV20-1; len: 13; abundance: few; d_gene: .; CDR3aa: CSASPRGTREQYF; CDR3nt: TGCAGTGCTAGCCCGAGGGGGACTCGCGAGCAGTACTTC
j_gene: TRBJ1-2; v_gene: TRBV10-3; len: 19; abundance: few; d_gene: .; CDR3aa: CAISDLRGGRGITNYGYTF; CDR3nt: TGTGCCATCAGTGACTTGAGGGGGGGCAGAGGTATAACTAACTATGGCTACACCTTC
j_gene: TRBJ1-2; v_gene: TRBV20-1; len: 16; abundance: .; d_gene: .; CDR3aa: CSATSAQAAANYGYTF; CDR3nt: TGCAGTGCTACCAGCGCCCAGGCGGCGGCTAACTATGGCTACACCTTC
j_gene: TRBJ2-3; v_gene: TRBV20-1; len: 15; abundance: .; d_gene: .; CDR3aa: CSAKRAPDKADTQYF; CDR3nt: TGCAGTGCTAAAAGAGCCCCGGACAAAGCAGATACGCAGTATTTT
j_gene: TRBJ2-7; v_gene: TRBV10-3; len: 14; abundance: many; d_gene: .; CDR3aa: CAISDTQSSYEQYF; CDR3nt: TGTGCCATCAGTGACACCCAGAGCTCCTACGAGCAGTACTTC
j_gene: TRBJ2-7; v_gene: TRBV28; len: 14; abundance: .; d_gene: .; CDR3aa: CATNSWTSLVEQYF; CDR3nt: TGTGCCACCAATTCCTGGACATCCCTCGTGGAGCAGTACTTC
j_gene: TRBJ1-3; v_gene: TRBV28; len: 13; abundance: few; d_gene: .; CDR3aa: CASTTGPEDTIYF; CDR3nt: TGTGCCAGCACTACGGGACCGGAGGACACCATATATTTT
j_gene: TRBJ2-1; v_gene: TRBV5-1; len: 14; abundance: few; d_gene: .; CDR3aa: CASSFNVGSNEQFF; CDR3nt: TGCGCCAGCAGCTTCAATGTAGGCTCCAATGAGCAGTTCTTC
j_gene: TRBJ2-1; v_gene: TRBV15; len: 15; abundance: few; d_gene: TRBD1; CDR3aa: CATSTDRGPYNEQFF; CDR3nt: TGTGCCACCAGCACCGACAGGGGGCCCTACAATGAGCAGTTCTTC
j_gene: TRBJ1-1; v_gene: TRBV11-2; len: 13; abundance: many; d_gene: .; CDR3aa: CASSISQGTEAFF; CDR3nt: TGTGCCAGCAGCATTTCACAGGGTACTGAAGCTTTCTTT
j_gene: TRBJ2-2; v_gene: TRBV10-2; len: 13; abundance: few; d_gene: .; CDR3aa: CASHSGPGGELFF; CDR3nt: TGCGCCAGCCATTCCGGTCCGGGAGGGGAGCTGTTTTTT
j_gene: TRBJ2-1; v_gene: TRBV20-1; len: 15; abundance: many; d_gene: TRBD1; CDR3aa: CSATGTDTWDNEQFF; CDR3nt: TGCAGTGCAACCGGGACAGATACTTGGGACAATGAGCAGTTCTTC
j_gene: TRBJ2-7; v_gene: TRBV27; len: 14; abundance: many; d_gene: .; CDR3aa: CASSLETQRTEQYF; CDR3nt: TGTGCCAGCAGTTTGGAAACACAGAGAACAGAGCAGTACTTC
j_gene: TRBJ2-1; v_gene: TRBV5-1; len: 16; abundance: .; d_gene: TRBD1; CDR3aa: CASSSTSGGAISEQFF; CDR3nt: TGCGCCAGCAGCTCAACCTCAGGGGGCGCTATTAGTGAGCAGTTCTTC
j_gene: TRBJ2-2; v_gene: TRBV4-2; len: 16; abundance: few; d_gene: TRBD2; CDR3aa: CASSQSSGVNTGELFF; CDR3nt: TGTGCCAGCAGCCAATCTAGCGGGGTGAACACCGGGGAGCTGTTTTTT
j_gene: TRBJ2-1; v_gene: TRBV7-9; len: 15; abundance: .; d_gene: TRBD2; CDR3aa: CASSLEREGHIEQFF; CDR3nt: TGTGCCAGCAGCTTAGAGCGGGAGGGCCATATTGAGCAGTTCTTC
j_gene: TRBJ1-2; v_gene: TRBV9; len: 14; abundance: .; d_gene: .; CDR3aa: CASSVGTGMYGYTF; CDR3nt: TGTGCCAGCAGCGTAGGTACAGGGATGTATGGCTACACCTTC